The 21 T cell receptor beta chains given below trace back to one sample, sequenced in a study of blood T cell repertoires in COVID-19 (dated by TCRdb to 2020 to 2022). To prepare the library, the immunoSEQ multiplex PCR assay was applied. TCRdb holds this immuneACCESS table with in-frame rearrangements only. Some clones are missing; in checked studies, unresolved V genes explain under half, and the rest has no known cause. This sample holds roughly 200,000 clones; 80% to 90% were observed only once. The top ten constitute 3% to 4.5% of the sample. The sample comprised PBMCs or T cells enriched from blood (not recorded which). The receptor set was obtained from a woman aged 40 to 50 with acute COVID-19.

This clone showed up just once. V and J are TRBV24-1 and TRBJ2-1; 9 bases are shared with TRBD2. This CDR3 spans 16 amino acids. Germline loops: CDR1 KGHDR, CDR2 SFDVKD. V shed 0 bases, J shed 5 bases, and the junction held 4 bases outside the gene matches. In DNA, the CDR3 is TGTGCCACCAGTGATTTGAGGCGGGAGGGCCACAATGAGCAGTTCTTC. This codes for CATSDLRREGHNEQFF.

The gene calls are TRBV6-4 and TRBJ1-1; D is perhaps TRBD1 (6 bases). This CDR3 is 14 amino acids long. Germline loops: CDR1 MRHNA, CDR2 SNTAGT. Deletions cut 4 bases from V and 4 bases from J, with 13 bases between. The CDR3 is CASSAQRGSTEAFF. The CDR3 nucleotides are TGTGCCAGCAGTGCTCAAAGGGGGAGCACTGAAGCTTTCTTT.

This clone appeared a single time. The rearrangement uses TRBV28 and TRBJ2-7, with TRBD1 identical over 11 bases. Germline V gene lookup returns CDR1 MDHEN and CDR2 SYDVKM. CDR3 length: 15 residues. V shed 6 bases and J 9 bases; nucleotides not matched to a gene: 13. CDR3 residues: CASSYAGTGGSRQYF. CDR3 DNA sequence: TGTGCCAGCAGCTATGCCGGGACAGGGGGAAGTAGGCAGTACTTC. The entire variable domain, with the rest obtained from reference TRBV28 and TRBJ2-7, is as follows: DVKVTQSSRYLVKRTGEKVFLECVQDMDHENMFWYRQDPGLGLRLIYFSYDVKMKEKGDIPEGYSVSREKKERFSLILESASTNQTSMYLCASSYAGTGGSRQYFGPGTRLTVT.

CDR3 sequence: CASSLDRGTSGRTGYNEQFF. CDR3 nucleotide sequence: TGTGCCAGCAGCTTAGATAGGGGGACTAGCGGGAGGACCGGCTACAATGAGCAGTTCTTC. The chain couples TRBV11-3 to TRBJ2-1, with TRBD2 identical over 15 bases. This CDR3 comprises 20 residues. Germline values: CDR1 SGHNT, CDR2 YENEEA. The J segment lost 3 bases and the V segment lost 0 bases, leaving 9 bases of the junction unmatched.

CDR3 protein: CASERTAENEKLFF. Written as DNA, the CDR3 is TGTGCCAGCGAGCGGACAGCCGAGAATGAAAAACTGTTTTTT. The V and J genes are TRBV28 and TRBJ1-4, with D perhaps matching TRBD1 (6 bases). V was clipped by 8 bases and J by 5 bases, with 15 bases between them. The CDR3 spans 14 residues. Germline V gives CDR1 MDHEN, CDR2 SYDVKM.

This clone was observed a single time. The V gene is TRBV18, the J gene TRBJ1-2, with 9 bases that match TRBD1. The CDR3 has 14 amino acids. Germline CDR1 KGHSH, CDR2 LQKENI. Trimming took 5 bases from V and 2 from J; bases not matched to a gene: 3. The CDR3 is CASSFGQGNYGYTF. The CDR3 region has the DNA TGTGCCAGCTCATTCGGACAGGGGAACTATGGCTACACCTTC.

V gene TRBV18 combines with J gene TRBJ2-1, with 10 bases matching TRBD2. The V and J ends lost 2 bases and 5 bases, in that order; junction bases with no gene match: 0. CDR1 is KGHSH, CDR2 LQKENI, per germline. The CDR3 is 14 residues long. The CDR3 bases are TGTGCCAGCTCACCAGGGACTAGCGACAATGAGCAGTTCTTC. Its translation: CASSPGTSDNEQFF.

The rearrangement links TRBV5-1 to TRBJ2-3; D possibly corresponds to TRBD2 (6 bases). This CDR3 region has 17 residues. V was trimmed by 0 bases and J by 1 base, leaving 15 bases between them. Looked up from germline, CDR1 is SGHRS and CDR2 is YFSETQ. Here the CDR3 DNA reads TGCGCCAGCAGCTTGGAGGGTAGACAGCGGGGCACAGATACGCAGTATTTT. Amino acid sequence: CASSLEGRQRGTDTQYF.

J is TRBJ2-1 and V is TRBV28; D ambiguous. In germline, CDR1 is MDHEN, CDR2 SYDVKM. The CDR3 runs 12 residues. V was pared by 6 bases and J by 5 bases, with 8 bases between. CDR3 residues: CASRLLHNEQFF. CDR3 in DNA: TGTGCCAGCAGACTACTACACAATGAGCAGTTCTTC. The whole variable domain, remainder taken from reference TRBV28 and TRBJ2-1, is DVKVTQSSRYLVKRTGEKVFLECVQDMDHENMFWYRQDPGLGLRLIYFSYDVKMKEKGDIPEGYSVSREKKERFSLILESASTNQTSMYLCASRLLHNEQFFGPGTRLTVL.

J is TRBJ2-2 and V is TRBV7-9, with D uncertain. CDR1 and CDR2 (germline): SEHNR, FQNEAQ (reference sequence). V lost 3 bases to trimming and J lost 4 bases, with 15 bases between them. This CDR3 is 16 amino acids long. This chain's CDR3 is CASSFSSPGGTGELFF. CDR3 coding DNA: TGTGCCAGCAGCTTTTCGAGTCCGGGTGGCACCGGGGAGCTGTTTTTT.

The chain is built from TRBV27 and TRBJ1-2; D is perhaps TRBD1 (6 bases). The V end lost 2 bases, the J end lost 4 bases, and 8 bases lay between the germline ends. Germline V CDR1 and CDR2: MNHEY, SMNVEV (reference sequence). The CDR3 length is 13 residues. CDR3 nucleotide sequence: TGTGCCAGCAGTTTAGGACAGAGCTATGGCTACACCTTC. Its protein product is CASSLGQSYGYTF.

This clone appeared once. The chain uses TRBV24-1 and TRBJ2-1; D remains ambiguous. Germline CDR1 is KGHDR and CDR2 is SFDVKD. V shed 6 bases and J shed 7 bases, with 18 bases lying between them. This CDR3 is built from 15 residues. The CDR3 region has the DNA TGTGCCACCAGTAACCGGGTCCAGCCCCCTAATGAGCAGTTCTTC. Protein: CATSNRVQPPNEQFF.

The chain recombines TRBV12-3 or TRBV12-4 with TRBJ2-2; no clear D gene. V lost 6 bases to trimming and J lost 1 base, with 3 bases between them. The CDR3 is made up of 12 amino acids. CDR3 coding DNA: TGTGCCAGCAGCATGAACACCGGGGAGCTGTTTTTT. It codes for CASSMNTGELFF.

The CDR3 spells CASSRASGSYEQYF. Here the CDR3 DNA reads TGCGCCAGCAGCCGGGCTAGCGGGAGTTACGAGCAGTACTTC. This chain uses TRBV5-1 with TRBJ2-7; TRBD2 aligns across 10 bases. This CDR3 contains 14 residues. CDR1 is SGHRS, CDR2 YFSETQ, per germline. Trimming cost V 4 bases and J 4 bases; bases outside gene matches: 5.

The chain links TRBV28 to TRBJ2-7; TRBD1 matches at 7 bases. Germline V gene sequence: CDR1 MDHEN, CDR2 SYDVKM. The J segment lost 3 bases and the V segment lost 10 bases, leaving 9 bases of the junction unmatched. This CDR3 has 13 amino acids. The CDR3 DNA is TGTGCCACCCTCTCCGGGACAGACTACGAGCAGTACTTC. Translating it yields CATLSGTDYEQYF. Drawing the rest from reference TRBV28 and TRBJ2-7, the complete variable domain is DVKVTQSSRYLVKRTGEKVFLECVQDMDHENMFWYRQDPGLGLRLIYFSYDVKMKEKGDIPEGYSVSREKKERFSLILESASTNQTSMYLCATLSGTDYEQYFGPGTRLTVT.

The chain has TRBV5-1 and TRBJ2-4; D not certain. The germline CDR1 and CDR2 sequences are SGHRS and YFSETQ. V was trimmed by 4 bases and J by 7 bases, leaving 18 bases between them. The CDR3 covers 15 residues. In DNA, the CDR3 is TGCGCCAGCAGCATCGGGTCCTTTCTGCGCAACATTCAGTACTTC. Its translation is CASSIGSFLRNIQYF.

This chain connects TRBV2 to TRBJ2-7, with TRBD2 matching over 15 bases. CDR1 SNHLY and CDR2 FYNNEI come from the germline V gene. V dropped 6 bases and J dropped 2; count of bases not matched to a gene: 2. The CDR3 runs 15 residues. The DNA of the CDR3 is TGTGCCAGCAGGGGACTAGCGGGAGGCACCTACGAGCAGTACTTC. Residues: CASRGLAGGTYEQYF. Based on the CDR3 plus reference TRBV2 and TRBJ2-7, the full variable domain is EPEVTQTPSHQVTQMGQEVILRCVPISNHLYFYWYRQILGQKVEFLVSFYNNEISEKSEIFDDQFSVERPDGSNFTLKIRSTKLEDSAMYFCASRGLAGGTYEQYFGPGTRLTVT.

The genes are TRBV7-9 and TRBJ1-6; unclear D gene. The CDR3 has 11 residues. The V gene lost 4 bases and the J gene lost 15 bases, with 10 bases spanning the gap. Germline V gene data show CDR1 as SEHNR and CDR2 as FQNEAQ (reference sequence). The DNA of the CDR3 is TGTGCCAGCAGCTCGAGCCTGAACCTCCACTTT. Protein product: CASSSSLNLHF.

This chain joins TRBV3-1 (or the pseudogene TRBV3-2) and TRBJ1-2; D perhaps matches TRBD1 (5 bases). V was pared by 7 bases and J by 1 base, with 10 bases between. The CDR3 loop spans 13 amino acids. Per germline, CDR1 LGHDT and CDR2 YNNKEL (reference sequence). The CDR3 spells CASTPRDNYGYTF. In DNA, the CDR3 is TGTGCCAGCACCCCCAGGGATAACTATGGCTACACCTTC.

V and J are TRBV24-1 and TRBJ1-3; D may be TRBD1 (6 bases). The V gene lost 8 bases and the J gene lost 4 bases, with 14 bases spanning the gap. Germline V gene sequence: CDR1 KGHDR, CDR2 SFDVKD. The CDR3 has 14 amino acids. The CDR3 is CATKRGLGGNTIYF. The CDR3 coding sequence is TGTGCCACCAAGCGGGGGCTCGGCGGAAACACCATATATTTT.

The rearrangement links TRBV5-1 to TRBJ2-3; D is perhaps TRBD2 (6 bases). Germline values: CDR1 SGHRS, CDR2 YFSETQ. Trimming removed 3 bases from V and 0 bases from J, with 11 bases in between. This CDR3 has 15 residues. The CDR3 DNA reads as TGCGCCAGCAGCTCGGGACTCTACAGCACAGATACGCAGTATTTT. It translates to CASSSGLYSTDTQYF.